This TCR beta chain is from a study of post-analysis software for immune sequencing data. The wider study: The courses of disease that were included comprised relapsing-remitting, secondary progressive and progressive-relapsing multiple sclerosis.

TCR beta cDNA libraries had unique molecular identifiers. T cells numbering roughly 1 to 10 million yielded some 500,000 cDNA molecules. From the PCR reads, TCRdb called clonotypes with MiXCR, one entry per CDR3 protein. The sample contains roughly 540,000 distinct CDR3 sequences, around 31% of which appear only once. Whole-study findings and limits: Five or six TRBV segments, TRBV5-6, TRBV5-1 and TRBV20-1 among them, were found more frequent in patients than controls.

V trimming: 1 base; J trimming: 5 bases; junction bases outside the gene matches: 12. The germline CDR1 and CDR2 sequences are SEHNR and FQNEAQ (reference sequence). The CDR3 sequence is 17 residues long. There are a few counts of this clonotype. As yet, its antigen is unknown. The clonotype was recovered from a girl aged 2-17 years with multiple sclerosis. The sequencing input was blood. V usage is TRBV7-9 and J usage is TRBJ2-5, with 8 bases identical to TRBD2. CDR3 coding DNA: TGTGCCAGCAGCTTAGTGCCGGGTAGCGGGGCCGGGGAGACCCAGTACTTC. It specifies CASSLVPGSGAGETQYF.